Listed below are T cell receptor beta chains from one sample, sequenced in a study of tumor-infiltrating lymphocytes in primary liver carcinoma. MiXCR was run by TCRdb on the multiplex PCR reads, yielding one entry per CDR3 protein. The sample records around 80,000 distinct CDR3 sequences, 69% being singletons. Sequenced material: tumor-adjacent normal liver tissue. The receptors originated from a man aged 40-55 years with primary liver carcinoma and hepatitis B virus infection. Each CDR3 is given with its conserved first and last residue.

j_call,v_call,cdr3_aa
TRBJ1-2,TRBV12-1,CSSSSCWDYGYTF
TRBJ2-4,TRBV28,CASLVGGLNIQYF
TRBJ2-3,TRBV29-1,CSVEDRTARTDTQYF
TRBJ2-1,TRBV12-3/TRBV12-4,CTSSPPGLVGLNEQFF
TRBJ2-7,TRBV11-2,CASTIGVEQYF
TRBJ2-5,TRBV11-2,CTSSYNTQETQNF
TRBJ2-1,TRBV7-9,CASSSKRTYNEQFF
TRBJ1-1,TRBV29-1,CSVEYLSEVFF
TRBJ2-3,TRBV6-2/TRBV6-3,CASSRSQSGVPTDTQYF
TRBJ2-3,TRBV5-6,CASAWTSRSTDTQYF
TRBJ2-1,TRBV12-3/TRBV12-4,CASSFRGGLNEQFF
TRBJ2-6,TRBV11-2,CANSSGTRPGANVLTF
TRBJ1-1,TRBV11-2,CASGLAYRGTGSEAFF
TRBJ1-2,TRBV11-2,CASSLRGTTLGGHTF
TRBJ2-7,TRBV11-3,CASSLTPSGEQYF
TRBJ2-1,TRBV7-6,CASSELAGGSYNEHFF
TRBJ1-4,TRBV6-2/TRBV6-3,CASNLRQGNEKLLF
TRBJ1-1,TRBV11-1,CASSVGPSMITEAFF
TRBJ1-2,TRBV12-3/TRBV12-4,CARRLPPRGYIF
TRBJ2-3,TRBV9,CASSPSGTGTQYF
TRBJ2-1,TRBV5-4,CASSLGEGSPIYNEQFF
TRBJ2-1,TRBV7-9,CASSSRDRVNEQFF
TRBJ1-3,TRBV14,CASSHWGSSGDTIYF
TRBJ2-3,TRBV5-4,CASRLMQGTDTQYF
TRBJ1-1,TRBV6-5,CASNPPTGAVGITEAFF
TRBJ2-3,TRBV4-3,CASQATEDGADMQYF
TRBJ2-5,TRBV5-1,CASRTGSGVETQYF
TRBJ2-1,TRBV6-1,CTSSKRDGNDEQFF
TRBJ2-5,TRBV6-1,CASRDIHQEIQYF
TRBJ2-1,TRBV11-2,CASSRELGNEQFF
TRBJ1-1,TRBV11-3,CASILASGNEAFF
TRBJ1-4,TRBV9,CASSVGLNEKLFF